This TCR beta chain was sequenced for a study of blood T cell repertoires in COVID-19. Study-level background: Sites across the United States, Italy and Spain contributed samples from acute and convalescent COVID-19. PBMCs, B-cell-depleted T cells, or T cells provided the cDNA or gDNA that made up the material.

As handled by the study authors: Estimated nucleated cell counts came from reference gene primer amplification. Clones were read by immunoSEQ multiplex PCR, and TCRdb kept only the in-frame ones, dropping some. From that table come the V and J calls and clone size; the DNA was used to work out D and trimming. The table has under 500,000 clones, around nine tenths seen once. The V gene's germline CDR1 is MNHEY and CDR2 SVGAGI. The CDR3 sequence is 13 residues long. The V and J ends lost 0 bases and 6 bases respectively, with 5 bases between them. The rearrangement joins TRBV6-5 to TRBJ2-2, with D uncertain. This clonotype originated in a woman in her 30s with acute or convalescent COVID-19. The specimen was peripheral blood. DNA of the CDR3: TGTGCCAGCAGTTACTCTCGGGCCGGGGAGCTGTTTTTT. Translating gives CASSYSRAGELFF.